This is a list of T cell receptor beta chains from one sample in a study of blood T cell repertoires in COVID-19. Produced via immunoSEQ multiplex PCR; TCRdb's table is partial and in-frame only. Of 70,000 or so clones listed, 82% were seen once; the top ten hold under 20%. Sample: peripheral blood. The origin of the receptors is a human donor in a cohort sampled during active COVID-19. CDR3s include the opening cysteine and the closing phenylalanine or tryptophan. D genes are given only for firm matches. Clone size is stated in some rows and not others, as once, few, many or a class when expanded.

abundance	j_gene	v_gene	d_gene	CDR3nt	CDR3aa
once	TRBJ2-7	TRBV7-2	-	TGTGCCAGCAGCTTAGAGTGGGCCCATTACGAGCAGTACTTC	CASSLEWAHYEQYF
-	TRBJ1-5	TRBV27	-	TGTGCCAGCAGTTTTGCAGGCTATAGCAATCAGCCCCAGCATTTT	CASSFAGYSNQPQHF
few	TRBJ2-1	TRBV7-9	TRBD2	TGTGCCAGCAGCCCAGGACTAGCGGGGGAGTTCTTC	CASSPGLAGEFF
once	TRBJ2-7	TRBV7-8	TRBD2	TGTGCCAGCAGCTCCCCCCAAGCGGGGGGCAGTGAGCAGTACTTC	CASSSPQAGGSEQYF
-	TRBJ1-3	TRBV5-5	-	TGTGCCAGCAGCCGGGACTCCGACTCTGGAAACACCATATATTTT	CASSRDSDSGNTIYF
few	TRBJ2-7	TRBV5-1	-	TGCGCCAGCAGCCGGGGTCCCTACGAGCAGTACTTC	CASSRGPYEQYF
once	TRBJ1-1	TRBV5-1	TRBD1	TGCGCCAGCAGCGGGGGACAGGGGTTGGTGAACACTGAAGCTTTCTTT	CASSGGQGLVNTEAFF
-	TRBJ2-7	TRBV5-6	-	TGTGCCAGCAGCCAACTCGGTGTCGTCTCCTACGAGCAGTACTTC	CASSQLGVVSYEQYF
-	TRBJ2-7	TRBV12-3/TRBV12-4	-	TGTGCCAGCACCTTCTCGGGGGACGAGCAGTACTTC	CASTFSGDEQYF
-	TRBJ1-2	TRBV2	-	TGTGCCAGCAGTGTCAAGGGAGCAGGGGACTATGGCTACACCTTC	CASSVKGAGDYGYTF
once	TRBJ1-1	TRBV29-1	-	TGCAGCGTTGAATCAGGGATGAACACTGAAGCTTTCTTT	CSVESGMNTEAFF
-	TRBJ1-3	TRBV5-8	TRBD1	TGTGCCAGCAGCTTGGGACAGGGGGCATACACCATATATTTT	CASSLGQGAYTIYF
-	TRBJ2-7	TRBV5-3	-	TGTGCCAGAAGCTTGGGCGTCGTCGAGCAGTACTTC	CARSLGVVEQYF
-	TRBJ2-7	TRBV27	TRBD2	TGTGCCAGCAGTTCCTCGGGAGGGTCGGACGAGCAGTACTTC	CASSSSGGSDEQYF
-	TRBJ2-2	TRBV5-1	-	TGCGCCAGCAGCTTGGCGGAGCCAGGGGAGCTGTTTTTT	CASSLAEPGELFF
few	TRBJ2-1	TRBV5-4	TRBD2	TGTGCCAGCAGCCCTTCCCTCGCGGGGGGGGCCCGGGAGCAGTTCTTC	CASSPSLAGGAREQFF
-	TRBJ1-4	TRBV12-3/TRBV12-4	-	TGTGCCAGCAGTCCTACGGGTGCAGAAAAACTGTTTTTT	CASSPTGAEKLFF
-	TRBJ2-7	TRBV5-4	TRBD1	TGTGCCAGCAGCTTGGCCCAGGGGGCCGTTGCTTACGAGCAGTACTTC	CASSLAQGAVAYEQYF
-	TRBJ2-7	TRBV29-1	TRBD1	TGCAGCGTTGATTGGGGACAGGGCAAAAGCTCCTACGAGCAGTACTTC	CSVDWGQGKSSYEQYF
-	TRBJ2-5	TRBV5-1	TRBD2	TGCGCCAGCAGCTTGGTCGGGGGGGTTCAAGAGACCCAGTACTTC	CASSLVGGVQETQYF
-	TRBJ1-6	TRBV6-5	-	TGTGCCAGCAGCAGGGACTCCTATAATTCACCCCTCCACTTT	CASSRDSYNSPLHF
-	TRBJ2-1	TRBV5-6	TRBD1	TGTGCCAGCTGGACAGGGAGCGGGTCCAATGAGCAGTTCTTC	CASWTGSGSNEQFF
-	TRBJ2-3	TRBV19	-	TGTGCCAGTAGTATCCCGACAGCCGCTACGCAGTATTTT	CASSIPTAATQYF
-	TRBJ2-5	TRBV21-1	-	TGTGCCAGCAGCACAACTCGACAGTACCAAGAGACCCAGTACTTC	CASSTTRQYQETQYF
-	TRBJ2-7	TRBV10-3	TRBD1	TGTGCCATCCAACCGACAGGGAAGTACGAGCAGTACTTC	CAIQPTGKYEQYF
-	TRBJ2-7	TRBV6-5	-	TGTGCCAGCAGTTCTCGTGGCAGGGCCTACGAGCAGTACTTC	CASSSRGRAYEQYF
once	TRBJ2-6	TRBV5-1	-	TGCGCCAGCAGCCAACAGGGCTCTGGGGCCAACGTCCTGACTTTC	CASSQQGSGANVLTF
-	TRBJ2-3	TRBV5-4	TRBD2	TGTGCCAGCAGCCTTCGGACTAGCGGGGGGCTGGCAGATACGCAGTATTTT	CASSLRTSGGLADTQYF
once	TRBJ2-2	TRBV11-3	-	TGTGCCAGCAGCCAAAAAGGGGCCGGGGAGCTGTTTTTT	CASSQKGAGELFF
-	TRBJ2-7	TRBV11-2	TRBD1	TGTGCCAGCAGCTTAGACTACAGGGGCCCCTACGAGCAGTACTTC	CASSLDYRGPYEQYF
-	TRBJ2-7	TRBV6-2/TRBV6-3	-	TGTGCCAGCAGTACCGGAGGGGCGCAGTTCGACGAGCAGTACTTC	CASSTGGAQFDEQYF
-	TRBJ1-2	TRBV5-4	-	-	CASSLVGTGTSSTF
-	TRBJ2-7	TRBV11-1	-	TGTGCCAGCAGCTTAGAAGGCGCAGGGGCCTACGAGCAGTACTTC	CASSLEGAGAYEQYF
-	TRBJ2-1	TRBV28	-	TGTGCCAGCAGTTCCCCCCTAGGGGGGGGGAATGAGCAGTTCTTC	CASSSPLGGGNEQFF
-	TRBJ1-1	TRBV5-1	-	TGCGCCAGCAGCTTGGCCTCAGGGGCGGCTGAAGCTTTCTTT	CASSLASGAAEAFF
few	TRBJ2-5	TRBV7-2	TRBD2	TGTGCCGCGACTAGCGGGGTTGGAGAGACCCAGTACTTC	CAATSGVGETQYF
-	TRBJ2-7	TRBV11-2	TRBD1	TGTGCCAGCAGCTCCCTTCGACAGGGTGTTCACGAGCAGTACTTC	CASSSLRQGVHEQYF
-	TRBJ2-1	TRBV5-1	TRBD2	TGCGCCAGCAGCCTAGCGGGGGGTGTCTACAATGAGCAGTTCTTC	CASSLAGGVYNEQFF